A selection of T cell receptor beta chains follows, all from one sample in a study of neurological immune-mediated disorders. TCRdb passed the 5' RACE reads through MiXCR, listing each CDR3 protein once. The sample shows tens of thousands of distinct CDR3 sequences, 2.5% to 3% of them seen only once. Sequenced: PBMCs. Receptors were obtained from a woman in her thirties with multiple sclerosis. Both conserved end residues are part of each CDR3. The order of the fields is J gene, clone size, V gene, D gene, CDR3 DNA, CDR3 protein. A D gene is named only where the DNA matches it firmly. Only part of the rows carry a size: once, few, many, or a class if the clone is expanded.

J: TRBJ2-1
size: many
V: TRBV6-4
D: TRBD2
DNA: TGTGCCAGCAGTGTGACTAGCGAAACCTACAATGAGCAGTTCTTC
CDR3: CASSVTSETYNEQFF

J: TRBJ2-6
size: many
V: TRBV20-1
D: -
DNA: TGCAGTGCGCCACAAGGCCCCTCTGGGGCCAACGTCCTGACTTTC
CDR3: CSAPQGPSGANVLTF

J: TRBJ1-6
size: many
V: TRBV27
D: -
DNA: TGTGCCAGCACCGTATCCGTCGGTTCACCCCTCCACTTT
CDR3: CASTVSVGSPLHF

J: TRBJ2-5
size: many
V: TRBV29-1
D: TRBD1
DNA: TGCAGCGTCCGACAGGGAAGCCAAGAGACCCAGTACTTC
CDR3: CSVRQGSQETQYF

J: TRBJ1-2
size: many
V: TRBV7-2
D: -
DNA: TGTGCCAGCAGCTTAGTACTCGGTGTTGGCTACACCTTC
CDR3: CASSLVLGVGYTF

J: TRBJ2-7
size: many
V: TRBV2
D: TRBD2
DNA: TGTGCCAGCAGTTATACTAGCGGAACCTACGAGCAGTACTTC
CDR3: CASSYTSGTYEQYF

J: TRBJ2-7
size: many
V: TRBV7-2
D: TRBD1
DNA: TGTGCCAGCAGCTTTGACAGGGGCGCCTACGAGCAGTACTTC
CDR3: CASSFDRGAYEQYF

J: TRBJ2-1
size: many
V: TRBV29-1
D: TRBD2
DNA: TGCAGCGTGAAAGGGACTAGCGGCAATGAGCAGTTCTTC
CDR3: CSVKGTSGNEQFF

J: TRBJ2-1
size: many
V: TRBV13
D: -
DNA: TGTGCCAGCCGGCCCCTGGGCTACAATGAGCAGTTCTTC
CDR3: CASRPLGYNEQFF

J: TRBJ2-3
size: many
V: TRBV14
D: -
DNA: TGTGCCAGCAGCCAAGATTCCGAAGCGGCTAGCACAGATACGCAGTATTTT
CDR3: CASSQDSEAASTDTQYF

J: TRBJ1-2
size: many
V: TRBV5-1
D: TRBD1
DNA: TGCGCCAGCAGCTCCACCCGATCCGGACAGGGGGCTTATGAGGGCTACACCTTC
CDR3: CASSSTRSGQGAYEGYTF

J: TRBJ2-5
size: many
V: TRBV28
D: TRBD2
DNA: TGTGCCAGCAGTAGACTAGCGGAACAAGAGACCCAGTACTTC
CDR3: CASSRLAEQETQYF

J: TRBJ2-1
size: many
V: TRBV20-1
D: -
DNA: TGCAGTGCCCCGTTTGGGGGGCTCGGTGAGCAGTTCTTC
CDR3: CSAPFGGLGEQFF

J: TRBJ2-7
size: many
V: TRBV12-3/TRBV12-4
D: -
DNA: TGTGCCAGCAGTTTGGTCGCACAGCGGCAGTACTTC
CDR3: CASSLVAQRQYF

J: TRBJ2-3
size: many
V: TRBV3-1
D: -
DNA: TGTGCCAGCAGCCAAGATGGAGGGAGTCCAGATACGCAGTATTTT
CDR3: CASSQDGGSPDTQYF

J: TRBJ2-5
size: many
V: TRBV20-1
D: -
DNA: TGCAGTGCCAGTCGGGGAAGTGAGACCCAGTACTTC
CDR3: CSASRGSETQYF

J: TRBJ2-3
size: many
V: TRBV10-3
D: TRBD1
DNA: TGTGCCATCAGTAAGGGACAGGGAACCTCCACAGATACGCAGTATTTT
CDR3: CAISKGQGTSTDTQYF

J: TRBJ2-1
size: many
V: TRBV7-4
D: TRBD2
DNA: TGTGCCAGCAGCCGGTTTCCCGGGACTAGCGGGAGGCAGAATGAGCAGTTCTTC
CDR3: CASSRFPGTSGRQNEQFF

J: TRBJ2-7
size: many
V: TRBV20-1
D: -
DNA: TGCAGTGCTTCAGCCCCCTACGAGCAGTACTTC
CDR3: CSASAPYEQYF

J: TRBJ2-1
size: many
V: TRBV29-1
D: TRBD2
DNA: TGCAGCCTCTCCCCCTCGGGCCTAGCGGCCTACAATGAGCAGTTCTTC
CDR3: CSLSPSGLAAYNEQFF

J: TRBJ1-6
size: many
V: TRBV5-1
D: -
DNA: TGCGCCAGCAGCACGGGACGGGATAATTCACCCCTCCACTTT
CDR3: CASSTGRDNSPLHF

J: TRBJ2-2
size: many
V: TRBV5-1
D: TRBD1
DNA: TGCGCCAGCAGCCCCCCGACAGGGGGCAACACCGGGGAGCTGTTTTTT
CDR3: CASSPPTGGNTGELFF

J: TRBJ1-5
size: few
V: TRBV12-3/TRBV12-4
D: TRBD1
DNA: TGTGCCAGCAGCATACAGGGGGATCAGCCCCAGCATTTT
CDR3: CASSIQGDQPQHF

J: TRBJ2-7
size: many
V: TRBV5-1
D: -
DNA: TGCGCCAGCAGCTTATCAGGGGCCTGGGACTACGAGCAGTACTTC
CDR3: CASSLSGAWDYEQYF

J: TRBJ2-5
size: -
V: TRBV6-1
D: TRBD2
DNA: TGTGCCAGCAAGGGACTAGCGGGAAGGACGCGGGAGACCCAGTACTTC
CDR3: CASKGLAGRTRETQYF

J: TRBJ2-7
size: many
V: TRBV29-1
D: TRBD2
DNA: TGCAGCGTTGAAGATCGAGATAGCGGGGCCTACGAGCAGTACTTC
CDR3: CSVEDRDSGAYEQYF

J: TRBJ2-2
size: many
V: TRBV5-4
D: TRBD1
DNA: TGTGCCAGCAGCTTGGCCGACAGGGCGAACACCGGGGAGCTGTTTTTT
CDR3: CASSLADRANTGELFF

J: TRBJ2-2
size: many
V: TRBV24-1
D: TRBD2
DNA: TGTGCCACCAGTGACCCCTCTAGCGGCTACACCGGGGAGCTGTTTTTT
CDR3: CATSDPSSGYTGELFF

J: TRBJ1-1
size: many
V: TRBV5-1
D: -
DNA: TGCGCCAGCAGCTTAGGGGGGGGGGACACTGAAGCTTTCTTT
CDR3: CASSLGGGDTEAFF

J: TRBJ2-7
size: many
V: TRBV7-3
D: -
DNA: TGTGCCAGCAGCAAGGACCGTTCCTACGAGCAGTACTTC
CDR3: CASSKDRSYEQYF

J: TRBJ2-1
size: many
V: TRBV5-1
D: TRBD2
DNA: TGCGCCAGCAGCTTAGGCGGGAGCGACAATGAGCAGTTCTTC
CDR3: CASSLGGSDNEQFF

J: TRBJ2-1
size: many
V: TRBV11-2
D: -
DNA: TGTGCCAGCAGCTTAGGAGAGCGTGAAGAGCAGTTCTTC
CDR3: CASSLGEREEQFF

J: TRBJ2-3
size: many
V: TRBV6-2/TRBV6-3
D: -
DNA: TGTGCCAGCAGAACAATCACTGGAGATACGCAGTATTTT
CDR3: CASRTITGDTQYF

J: TRBJ1-2
size: many
V: TRBV11-2
D: TRBD1
DNA: TGTGCCAGCATCGAAGTCCACGACAGGGGGGGTGGCTACACCTTC
CDR3: CASIEVHDRGGGYTF

J: TRBJ2-5
size: -
V: TRBV7-8
D: -
DNA: TGTGCCAGCAGCTTGGGAGCACAAGAGACCCAGTACTTC
CDR3: CASSLGAQETQYF

J: TRBJ2-3
size: many
V: TRBV2
D: -
DNA: TGTGCCAGCAGTCCCTCCGGGACTGGGAGGACAGATACGCAGTATTTT
CDR3: CASSPSGTGRTDTQYF

J: TRBJ2-1
size: many
V: TRBV5-1
D: -
DNA: TGCGCCAGCAGCTTCGGGACGAGCGAATCGCAGTTCTTC
CDR3: CASSFGTSESQFF

J: TRBJ2-5
size: many
V: TRBV10-3
D: -
DNA: TGTGCCATCAGTGAGGGAGAGGGGGAGACCCAGTACTTC
CDR3: CAISEGEGETQYF

J: TRBJ2-1
size: many
V: TRBV6-5
D: -
DNA: TGTGCCAGCAGTTACTCAGAACGAAGAAATGAGCAGTTCTTC
CDR3: CASSYSERRNEQFF

J: TRBJ2-2
size: many
V: TRBV18
D: -
DNA: TGTGCCAGCTCGCTTTCCGCCGGGGCGGTCACTTCGAACACCGGGGAGCTGTTTTTT
CDR3: CASSLSAGAVTSNTGELFF

J: TRBJ2-1
size: many
V: TRBV20-1
D: -
DNA: TGCAGTGCTGGAAGGAGCGGCATCAATGAGCAGTTCTTC
CDR3: CSAGRSGINEQFF

J: TRBJ1-6
size: many
V: TRBV4-3
D: -
DNA: TGCGCCAGCAGCCAAGATCTCCAGGGGCGGTATTCACCCCTCCACTTT
CDR3: CASSQDLQGRYSPLHF

J: TRBJ2-2
size: many
V: TRBV14
D: TRBD2
DNA: TGTGCCAGCAATCGAGCGGGGGGCTCGGAGCTGTTTTTT
CDR3: CASNRAGGSELFF

J: TRBJ2-7
size: many
V: TRBV27
D: -
DNA: TGTGCCAGCAGCAATAGCTACTATCAGTACGAGCAGTACTTC
CDR3: CASSNSYYQYEQYF